Shown below are 5 T cell receptor beta chains from a single sample sequenced in a study of T cell responses to AZD1222 COVID-19 vaccine. The protocol was immunoSEQ multiplex PCR, while the TCRdb copy is restricted to in-frame clones and leaves out a portion. The sample holds about 120,000 clones, approximately 90% seen once. Material: peripheral blood, obtained on day 0 of AZD1222 vaccination. The receptors here all came from an adult in good health.

This clone was detected once. The V gene is TRBV12-5, the J gene TRBJ2-1, with D possibly matching TRBD2 (5 bases). The V end lost 6 bases, the J end lost 0 bases, and 9 bases lay between the germline ends. Germline V gene data show CDR1 as LGHNT and CDR2 as FRNRAP. The CDR3 contains 14 residues. The CDR3 DNA sequence: TGTGCTAGTGGACCCGGGGACTCCTACAATGAGCAGTTCTTC. This translates into CASGPGDSYNEQFF.

This chain uses TRBV12-2 with TRBJ1-2. TRBV12-2 is listed as a pseudogene. The CDR3 is made up of 14 amino acids. DNA for the CDR3: TGTGCAAGTCGCCCACCCGGAGGGTTCTATGGCTACACCTTC. Translated: CASRPPGGFYGYTF.

This chain connects TRBV5-5 to TRBJ1-5; maybe TRBD1 (5 bases). This CDR3 is 14 amino acids long. V lost 0 bases to trimming and J lost 7 bases, with 11 bases between them. Germline CDR1 is SGHKS and CDR2 is YYEKEE (reference sequence). This chain's CDR3 is CASSLAVRDQPQHF. The CDR3 DNA is TGTGCCAGCAGCTTGGCGGTTAGGGACCAGCCCCAGCATTTT.

The V gene is TRBV27, the J gene TRBJ2-2, with TRBD1 identical over 8 bases. This CDR3 is 15 amino acids long. Trimming took 6 bases from V and 0 from J; bases not matched to a gene: 3. Germline CDR1 and CDR2: MNHEY and SMNVEV (reference sequence). In DNA, the CDR3 is TGTGCCAGCAGGGAGGGACAGGCGAACACCGGGGAGCTGTTTTTT. This gives the protein CASREGQANTGELFF.

The V gene is TRBV27, the J gene TRBJ1-1; unclear D gene. This CDR3 is 13 amino acids long. Trimming left V 3 bases short and J 8 bases short, with 13 bases between. From germline, CDR1 is MNHEY and CDR2 SMNVEV (reference sequence). The CDR3 loop reads CASSFQSGGEAFF. As DNA, the CDR3 is TGTGCCAGCAGTTTCCAGTCGGGCGGGGAAGCTTTCTTT.